The clone carrying this T cell receptor beta chain was detected only a few times. The source of the sample is a study of T cells in Graves' hyperthyroidism and ophthalmopathy. For the study at large: Peripheral blood draws took place at initial diagnosis, ahead of any treatment.

No ophthalmopathy progression within 18 months constituted stable Graves' hyperthyroidism. Under 12 ml fresh peripheral blood yielded the PBMCs. Trimming removed 4 bases at V and 5 bases at J, with 17 bases between. The CDR3 consists of 15 residues. The source material, RNA transcripts, was used to amplify TCR beta CDR3 regions. HTBI primers were employed in a first-round RT-PCR of the TCR CDR3. MiXCR, run by TCRdb on the multiplex PCR reads, gives a single entry per CDR3 protein. This table holds 350,000 to 400,000 distinct CDR3 sequences, under 20% found once. The chain employs TRBV12-3 or TRBV12-4 and TRBJ2-5; tentatively, D is TRBD1 (7 bases). The TCR comes from a woman aged 18-35 years with Graves' hyperthyroidism. Sequencing input: blood. The CDR3 sequence is CASSWTIGGGETQYF. CDR3 sequence (DNA): TGTGCCAGCAGTTGGACTATAGGGGGCGGGGAGACCCAGTACTTC.